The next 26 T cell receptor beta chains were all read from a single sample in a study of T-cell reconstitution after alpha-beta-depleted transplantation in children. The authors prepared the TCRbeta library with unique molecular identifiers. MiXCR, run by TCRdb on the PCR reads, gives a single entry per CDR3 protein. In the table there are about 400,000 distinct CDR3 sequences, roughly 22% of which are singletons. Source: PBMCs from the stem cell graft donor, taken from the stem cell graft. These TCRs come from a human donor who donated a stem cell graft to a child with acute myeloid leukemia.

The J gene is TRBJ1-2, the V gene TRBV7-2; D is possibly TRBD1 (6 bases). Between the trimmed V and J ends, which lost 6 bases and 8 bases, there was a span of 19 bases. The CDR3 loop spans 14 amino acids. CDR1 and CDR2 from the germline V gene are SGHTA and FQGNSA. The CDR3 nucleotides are TGTGCCAGCAGGACCGACAGGCTTGGGTCAGGCTACACCTTC. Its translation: CASRTDRLGSGYTF.

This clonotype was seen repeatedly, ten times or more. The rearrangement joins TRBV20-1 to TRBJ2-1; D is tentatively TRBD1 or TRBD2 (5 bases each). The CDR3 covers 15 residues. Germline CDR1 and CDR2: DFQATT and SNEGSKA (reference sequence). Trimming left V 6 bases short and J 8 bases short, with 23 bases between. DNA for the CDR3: TGCAGTGCCACGAGTATGATGCAGGGCGGGTATGAGCAGTTCTTC. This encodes CSATSMMQGGYEQFF.

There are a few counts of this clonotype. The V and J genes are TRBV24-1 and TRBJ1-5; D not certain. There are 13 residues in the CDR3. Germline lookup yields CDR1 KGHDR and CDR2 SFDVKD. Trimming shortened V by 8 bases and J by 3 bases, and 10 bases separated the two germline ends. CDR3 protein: CATKGEANQPQHF. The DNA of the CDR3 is TGTGCCACCAAGGGAGAGGCCAATCAGCCCCAGCATTTT.

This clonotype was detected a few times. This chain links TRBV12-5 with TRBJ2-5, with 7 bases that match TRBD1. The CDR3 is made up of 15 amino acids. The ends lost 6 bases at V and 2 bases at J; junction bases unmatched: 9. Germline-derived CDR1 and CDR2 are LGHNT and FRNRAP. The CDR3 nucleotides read TGTGCTAGTGGCCCTGACAGGGTTTTTCAAGAGACCCAGTACTTC. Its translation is CASGPDRVFQETQYF.

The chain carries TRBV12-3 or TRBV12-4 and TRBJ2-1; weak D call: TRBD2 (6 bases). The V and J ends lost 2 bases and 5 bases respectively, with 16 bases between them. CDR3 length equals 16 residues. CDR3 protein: CASSLYRLANDNEQFF. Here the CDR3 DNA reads TGTGCCAGCAGTTTATATCGCCTAGCGAACGACAATGAGCAGTTCTTC.

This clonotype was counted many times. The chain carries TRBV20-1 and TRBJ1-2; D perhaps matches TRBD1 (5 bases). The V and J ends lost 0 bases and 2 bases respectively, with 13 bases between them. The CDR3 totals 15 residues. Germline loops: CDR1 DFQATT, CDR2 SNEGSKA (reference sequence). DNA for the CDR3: TGCAGTGCTAGAGATAGCTCGGGGGAAAACTATGGCTACACCTTC. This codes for CSARDSSGENYGYTF.

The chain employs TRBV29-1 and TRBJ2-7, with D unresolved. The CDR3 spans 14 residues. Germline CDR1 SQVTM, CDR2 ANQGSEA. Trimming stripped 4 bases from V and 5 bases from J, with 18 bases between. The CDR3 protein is CSVGQASTFDEQYF. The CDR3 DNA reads TGCAGCGTTGGGCAGGCGAGCACATTCGACGAGCAGTACTTC.

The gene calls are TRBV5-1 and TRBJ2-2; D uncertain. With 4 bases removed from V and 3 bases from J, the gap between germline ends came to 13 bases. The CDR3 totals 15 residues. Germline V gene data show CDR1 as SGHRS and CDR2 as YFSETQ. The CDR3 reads CASSRPYRDTGELFF. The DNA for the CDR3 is TGCGCCAGCAGCCGACCCTATAGGGACACCGGGGAGCTGTTTTTT.

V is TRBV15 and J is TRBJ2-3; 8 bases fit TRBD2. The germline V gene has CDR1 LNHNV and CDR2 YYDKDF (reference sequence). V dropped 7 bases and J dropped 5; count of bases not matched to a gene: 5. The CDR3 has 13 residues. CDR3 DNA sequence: TGTGCCACCACGGGCGGGAGGAGAGATACGCAGTATTTT. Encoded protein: CATTGGRRDTQYF.

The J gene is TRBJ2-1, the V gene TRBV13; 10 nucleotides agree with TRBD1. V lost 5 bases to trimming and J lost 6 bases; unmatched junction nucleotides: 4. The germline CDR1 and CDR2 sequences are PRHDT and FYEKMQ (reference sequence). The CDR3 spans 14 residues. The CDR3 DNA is TGTGCCAGCAGCCCCGGGACAGGGGTCAATGAGCAGTTCTTC. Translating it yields CASSPGTGVNEQFF.

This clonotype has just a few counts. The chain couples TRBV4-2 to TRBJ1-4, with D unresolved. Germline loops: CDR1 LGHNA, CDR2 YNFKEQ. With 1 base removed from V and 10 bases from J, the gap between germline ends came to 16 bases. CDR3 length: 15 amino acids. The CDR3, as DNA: TGTGCCAGCAGCCAAGCGTCCACCAGTTCGGTAAAACTGTTTTTT. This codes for CASSQASTSSVKLFF.

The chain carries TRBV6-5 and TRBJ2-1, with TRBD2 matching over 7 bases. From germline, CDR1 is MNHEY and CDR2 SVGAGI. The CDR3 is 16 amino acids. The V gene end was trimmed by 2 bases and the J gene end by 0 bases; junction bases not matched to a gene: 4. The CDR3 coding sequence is TGTGCCAGCAGTTACCTAAGCGGGAACTCCTACAATGAGCAGTTCTTC. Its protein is CASSYLSGNSYNEQFF.

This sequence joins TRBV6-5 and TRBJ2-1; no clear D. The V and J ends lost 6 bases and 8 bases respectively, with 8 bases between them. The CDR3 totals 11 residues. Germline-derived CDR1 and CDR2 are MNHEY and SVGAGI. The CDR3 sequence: CASSRRDEQFF. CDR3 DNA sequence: TGTGCCAGCAGCCGTAGAGATGAGCAGTTCTTC.

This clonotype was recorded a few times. CDR3 nucleotide sequence: TGCAGTGCACCAGATCGAGGCGGGAGCTCCTACAATGAGCAGTTCTTC. This sequence encodes CSAPDRGGSSYNEQFF. J is TRBJ2-1 and V is TRBV20-1, with 7 bases identical to TRBD2. The V gene end was trimmed by 6 bases and the J gene end by 0 bases; junction bases not matched to a gene: 11. The CDR3 is made up of 16 amino acids. Per the germline V gene, CDR1 is DFQATT and CDR2 is SNEGSKA (reference sequence).

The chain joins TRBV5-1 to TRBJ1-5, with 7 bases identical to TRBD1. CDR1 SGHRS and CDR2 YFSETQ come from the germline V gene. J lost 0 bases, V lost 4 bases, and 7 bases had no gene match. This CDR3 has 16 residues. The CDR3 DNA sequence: TGCGCCAGCAGCGCAGGGGGAACGGATAGCAATCAGCCCCAGCATTTT. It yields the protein CASSAGGTDSNQPQHF. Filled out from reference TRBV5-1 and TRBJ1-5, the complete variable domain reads KAGVTQTPRYLIKTRGQQVTLSCSPISGHRSVSWYQQTPGQGLQFLFEYFSETQRNKGNFPGRFSGRQFSNSRSEMNVSTLELGDSALYLCASSAGGTDSNQPQHFGDGTRLSIL.

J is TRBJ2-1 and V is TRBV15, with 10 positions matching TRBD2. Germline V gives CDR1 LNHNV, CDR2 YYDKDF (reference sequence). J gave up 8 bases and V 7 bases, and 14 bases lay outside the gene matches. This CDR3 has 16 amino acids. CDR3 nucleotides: TGTGCCACCACCGTGGGGCTACTAGCGGGATCTGATGAGCAGTTCTTC. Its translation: CATTVGLLAGSDEQFF.

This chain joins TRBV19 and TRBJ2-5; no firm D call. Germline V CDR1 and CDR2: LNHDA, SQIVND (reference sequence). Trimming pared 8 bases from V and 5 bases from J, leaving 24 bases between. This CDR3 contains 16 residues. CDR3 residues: CASRTPDTWYQETQYF. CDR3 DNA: TGTGCCAGTCGAACCCCCGACACATGGTATCAGGAGACCCAGTACTTC. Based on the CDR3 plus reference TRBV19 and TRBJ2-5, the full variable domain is DGGITQSPKYLFRKEGQNVTLSCEQNLNHDAMYWYRQDPGQGLRLIYYSQIVNDFQKGDIAEGYSVSREKKESFPLTVTSAQKNPTAFYLCASRTPDTWYQETQYFGPGTRLLVL.

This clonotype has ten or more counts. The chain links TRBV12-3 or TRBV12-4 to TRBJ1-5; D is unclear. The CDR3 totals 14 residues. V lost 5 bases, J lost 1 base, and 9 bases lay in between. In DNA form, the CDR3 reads TGTGCCAGCAGTCCGGCAGACAGCAATCAGCCCCAGCATTTT. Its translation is CASSPADSNQPQHF.

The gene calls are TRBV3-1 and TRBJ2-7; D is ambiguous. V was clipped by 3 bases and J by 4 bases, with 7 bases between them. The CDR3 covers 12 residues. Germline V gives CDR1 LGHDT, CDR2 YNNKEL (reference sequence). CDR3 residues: CASSQWGYEQYF. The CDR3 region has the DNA TGTGCCAGCAGCCAGTGGGGATACGAGCAGTACTTC.

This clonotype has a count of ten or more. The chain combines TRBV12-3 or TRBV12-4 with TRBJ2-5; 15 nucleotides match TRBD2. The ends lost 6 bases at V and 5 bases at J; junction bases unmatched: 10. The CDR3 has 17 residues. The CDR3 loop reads CASSLGLAGGYQETQYF. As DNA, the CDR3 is TGTGCCAGCAGCCTAGGACTAGCGGGAGGGTATCAGGAGACCCAGTACTTC.

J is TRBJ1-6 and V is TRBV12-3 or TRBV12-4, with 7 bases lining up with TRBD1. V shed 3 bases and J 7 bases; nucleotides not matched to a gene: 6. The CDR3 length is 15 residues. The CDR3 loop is CASSFYTGDNSPLHF. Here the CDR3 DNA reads TGTGCCAGCAGTTTTTATACAGGGGACAATTCACCCCTCCACTTT.

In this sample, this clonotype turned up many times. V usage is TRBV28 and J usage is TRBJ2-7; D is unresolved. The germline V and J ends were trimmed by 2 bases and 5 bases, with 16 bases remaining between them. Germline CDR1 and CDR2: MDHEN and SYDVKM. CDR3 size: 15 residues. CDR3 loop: CASSLRTGVRHEQYF. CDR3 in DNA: TGTGCCAGCAGTTTACGGACGGGCGTCAGGCACGAGCAGTACTTC.

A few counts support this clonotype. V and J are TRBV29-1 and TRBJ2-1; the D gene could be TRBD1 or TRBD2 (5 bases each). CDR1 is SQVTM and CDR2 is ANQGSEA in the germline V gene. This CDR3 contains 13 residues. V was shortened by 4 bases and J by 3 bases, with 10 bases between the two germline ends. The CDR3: CSVVGDDYNEQFF. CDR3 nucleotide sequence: TGCAGCGTTGTGGGGGACGACTACAATGAGCAGTTCTTC.

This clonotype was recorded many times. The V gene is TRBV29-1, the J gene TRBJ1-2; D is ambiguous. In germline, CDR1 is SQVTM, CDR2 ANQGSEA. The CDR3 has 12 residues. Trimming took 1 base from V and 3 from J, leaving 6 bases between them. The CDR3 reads CSVEGTDYGYTF. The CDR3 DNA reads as TGCAGCGTTGAAGGGACGGACTATGGCTACACCTTC.

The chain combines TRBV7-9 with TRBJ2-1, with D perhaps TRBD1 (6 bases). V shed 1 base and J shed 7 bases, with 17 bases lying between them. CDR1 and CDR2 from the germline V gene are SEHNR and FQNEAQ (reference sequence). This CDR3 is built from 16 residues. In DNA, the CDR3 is TGTGCCAGCAGCTTAGAAGTAGGGGGAGTGTTTAATGAGCAGTTCTTC. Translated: CASSLEVGGVFNEQFF. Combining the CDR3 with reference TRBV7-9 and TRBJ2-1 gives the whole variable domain DTGVSQNPRHKITKRGQNVTFRCDPISEHNRLYWYRQTLGQGPEFLTYFQNEAQLEKSRLLSDRFSAERPKGSFSTLEIQRTEQGDSAMYLCASSLEVGGVFNEQFFGPGTRLTVL.

The CDR3 DNA reads as TGTGCCAGCAGCTTGCGGACGGGACAGATGAACACTGAAGCTTTCTTT. Translating gives CASSLRTGQMNTEAFF. The rearrangement uses TRBV7-9 and TRBJ1-1; 7 bases fit TRBD1. From germline, CDR1 is SEHNR and CDR2 FQNEAQ (reference sequence). V was clipped by 3 bases and J by 0 bases; unmatched bases: 7. CDR3 length: 16 amino acids.